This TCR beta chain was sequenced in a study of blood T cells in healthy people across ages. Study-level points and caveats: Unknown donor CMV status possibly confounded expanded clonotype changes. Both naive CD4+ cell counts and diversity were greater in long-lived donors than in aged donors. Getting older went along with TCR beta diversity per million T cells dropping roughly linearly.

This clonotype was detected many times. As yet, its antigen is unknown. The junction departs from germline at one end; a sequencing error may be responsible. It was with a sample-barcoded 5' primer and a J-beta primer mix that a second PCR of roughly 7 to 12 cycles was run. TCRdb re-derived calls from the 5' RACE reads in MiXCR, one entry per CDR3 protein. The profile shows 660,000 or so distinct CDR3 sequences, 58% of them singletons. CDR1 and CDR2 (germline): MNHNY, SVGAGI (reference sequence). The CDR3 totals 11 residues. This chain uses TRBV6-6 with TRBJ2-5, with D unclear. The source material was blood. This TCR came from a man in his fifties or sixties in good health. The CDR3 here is CASSYSETQYF. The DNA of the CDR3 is TGTGCCAGCAGCTACTCCGAGACCCAGTACTTC.